The following is a T cell receptor (beta chain) sequence with its context. CDR3 size: 15 residues. Per germline, CDR1 SGDLS and CDR2 YYNGEE. V lost 2 bases to trimming and J lost 2 bases; unmatched junction nucleotides: 4. Per the original data handling: Using reference gene primer amplification, nucleated cell counts were estimated. Sequencing was performed with immunoSEQ multiplex PCR; in TCRdb, only in-frame clones are kept and a portion is missing. The V and J calls and the clone size are those of that table, but D and trimming were determined from the DNA. The data contain approximately 240,000 clones, roughly 80% of them seen just once; the ten biggest clones take up 4.5% to 5%. These data come from a study of blood T cell repertoires in COVID-19. Study context: The United States, Italy and Spain supplied acute and convalescent COVID-19 samples. Sources were T cells, B-cell-depleted T cells, or PBMCs; the material itself was cDNA or gDNA.

The receptor's source is a woman aged 80 or over with active or convalescent COVID-19. This chain links TRBV9 with TRBJ2-3; 8 bases fit TRBD2. The sample comprised peripheral blood. Here the CDR3 DNA reads TGTGCCAGCAGCGTCAGCGGGAGCGTCACAGATACGCAGTATTTT. Translated, it gives CASSVSGSVTDTQYF.